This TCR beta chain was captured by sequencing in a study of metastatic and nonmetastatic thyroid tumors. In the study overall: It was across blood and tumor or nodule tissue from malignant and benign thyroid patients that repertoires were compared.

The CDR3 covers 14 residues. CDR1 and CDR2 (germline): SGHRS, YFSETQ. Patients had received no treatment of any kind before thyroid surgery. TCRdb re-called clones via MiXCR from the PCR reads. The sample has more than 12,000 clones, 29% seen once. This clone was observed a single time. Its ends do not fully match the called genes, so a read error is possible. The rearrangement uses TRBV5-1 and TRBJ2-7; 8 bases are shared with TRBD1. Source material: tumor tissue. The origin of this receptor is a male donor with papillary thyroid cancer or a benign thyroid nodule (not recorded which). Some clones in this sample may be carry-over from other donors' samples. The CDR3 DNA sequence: TGCGCCAACAGCGTGGGACAGGTCTCCTACGAGCAGTACTTC. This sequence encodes CANSVGQVSYEQYF.